This entry lists 3 T cell receptor beta chains sequenced from one sample in a study of PD-1 blockade in classical Hodgkin lymphoma. All patients experienced relapse after autologous stem cell transplantation, and brentuximab vedotin exposure was variable. Method: immunoSEQ multiplex PCR; TCRdb's copy keeps in-frame clones and lacks some. Of under 100,000 clones listed, over 80% are singletons. The specimen comprised peripheral blood mononuclear cells (PBMCs), sampled at baseline. Source of these receptors: a human donor with classical Hodgkin lymphoma.

The rearrangement joins TRBV7-9 to TRBJ1-1; no clear D gene. Trimming left V 6 bases short and J 4 bases short, with 12 bases between. The germline V gene has CDR1 SEHNR and CDR2 FQNEAQ (reference sequence). The CDR3 spans 13 residues. The CDR3: CASRQSGITEAFF. The CDR3 nucleotides read TGTGCCAGCAGGCAATCAGGTATCACTGAAGCTTTCTTT.

J is TRBJ1-5 and V is TRBV7-2; 7 nucleotides line up with TRBD1. The junction had 3 bases not matched to a gene; V was cut back by 1 base and J by 3 bases. The CDR3 sequence is 15 residues long. The germline V gene has CDR1 SGHTA and CDR2 FQGNSA. Written as DNA, the CDR3 is TGTGCCAGCAGCTTAGGGACAGGTTTCAATCAGCCCCAGCATTTT. This sequence encodes CASSLGTGFNQPQHF.

The chain carries TRBV5-1 and TRBJ1-1, with D possibly being TRBD1 (6 bases). V gave up 3 bases and J gave up 1 base, with 16 bases separating them. The CDR3 is 16 amino acids. CDR1 SGHRS and CDR2 YFSETQ come from the germline V gene. CDR3 in amino acids: CASSWDFTGKNTEAFF. CDR3 nucleotides: TGCGCCAGCAGCTGGGACTTTACAGGGAAGAACACTGAAGCTTTCTTT.